The 30 T cell receptor beta chains listed next were all sequenced from one sample in a study of blood T cells in healthy people across ages (dated by TCRdb to between 2014 and 2016). Preparation of the library involved 5' RACE. The sequencer was an Illumina HiSeq 2500. A second roughly 7 to 11 cycle PCR used a sample-barcoded 5' primer and a J-beta primer mix. TCRdb redid the processing of the public reads, applying fastp at Q25 and MiXCR, and retained in-frame beta chains. Identical CDR3 proteins give one entry, which carries the most common genes and DNA. This sample is represented by some 800,000 distinct CDR3 sequences; 25% of them were singletons. The ten largest clones take up under 4.5% of the sample. These data are also associated with another study on T cells of mothers and their children.

Sample: blood. The receptors originated from a boy younger than 18 in good health.

On this clonotype: The conserved final phenylalanine or tryptophan is absent from the CDR3, which likely points to a read error. This chain connects TRBV20-1 to TRBJ2-1, with 10 bases lining up with TRBD2. The CDR3 contains 15 residues. The germline V gene has CDR1 DFQATT and CDR2 SNEGSKA (reference sequence). V was pared by 4 bases and J by 5 bases, with 8 bases of the junction left unmatched. As DNA, the CDR3 is TGCAGTGCTACGGATATTCTAGCGGGGGACAATGAGCAGTTCCTC. Translation: CSATDILAGDNEQFL.

This chain connects TRBV7-2 to TRBJ2-5, with D perhaps TRBD2 (6 bases). The CDR3 contains 15 residues. Germline CDR1 reads SGHTA; CDR2 reads FQGNSA. Trimming took 4 bases from V and 3 from J, leaving 15 bases between them. CDR3 sequence reads: CASSSRAWGEETQYF. CDR3 sequence (DNA): TGTGCCAGCAGCTCCAGGGCATGGGGGGAAGAGACCCAGTACTTC.

Comment on this clonotype: The junction departs from the called germline gene at one end, perhaps through a read error. This rearrangement joins TRBV12-3 or TRBV12-4 to TRBJ1-2; a weak D match, TRBD1 (5 bases). The length of the CDR3 is 14 residues. The CDR3 coding sequence is TGTGCAAGCAGTTTAAGCTTGGGGACCTATGGCTACACCTTC. Translated: CASSLSLGTYGYTF.

V usage is TRBV5-1 and J usage is TRBJ2-2, with 7 bases aligning to TRBD1. V lost 4 bases, J lost 5 bases, and 8 bases stayed unmatched. The CDR3 is 15 amino acids. Germline CDR1 and CDR2: SGHRS and YFSETQ. CDR3 coding DNA: TGCGCCAGCAGCCAAGGACAGGAGAGGACCGGGGAGCTGTTTTTT. Translating it yields CASSQGQERTGELFF.

The chain has TRBV2 and TRBJ2-5; TRBD2 agrees at 8 bases. CDR1 is SNHLY and CDR2 is FYNNEI in the germline V gene. V lost 3 bases, J lost 5 bases, and 8 bases stayed unmatched. CDR3 size: 15 residues. DNA of the CDR3: TGTGCCAGCAGTGACAGCGGGAGATTGGGGGAGACCCAGTACTTC. It translates to CASSDSGRLGETQYF.

The chain joins TRBV7-2 to TRBJ2-3; D remains ambiguous. Germline CDR1 reads SGHTA; CDR2 reads FQGNSA. The CDR3 contains 15 residues. Trimming shortened V by 8 bases and J by 2 bases, and 17 bases separated the two germline ends. The CDR3, as DNA: TGTGCCAGCTGTCTAAGTTTAGAAATCACAGATACGCAGTATTTT. Its protein is CASCLSLEITDTQYF. The full variable domain, rest sourced from reference TRBV7-2 and TRBJ2-3, is GAGVSQSPSNKVTEKGKDVELRCDPISGHTALYWYRQSLGQGLEFLIYFQGNSAPDKSGLPSDRFSAERTGGSVSTLTIQRTQQEDSAVYLCASCLSLEITDTQYFGPGTRLTVL.

This chain joins TRBV6-2 or TRBV6-3 and TRBJ2-5; TRBD1 is a possible D gene (8 bases). Per the germline V gene, CDR1 is MNHEY and CDR2 is SVGEGT. V was cut by 7 bases and J by 4 bases, with 25 bases left in between. This CDR3 spans 17 amino acids. The chain's CDR3 is CASTPQQGGELRETQYF. The DNA for the CDR3 is TGTGCCAGCACCCCACAACAGGGGGGGGAGCTTCGAGAGACCCAGTACTTC.

In its sample, this clonotype was seen a few times. This chain joins TRBV4-2 and TRBJ2-4; D unclear. Germline CDR1 is LGHNA and CDR2 is YNFKEQ. The V end lost 0 bases, the J end lost 14 bases, and 17 bases lay between the germline ends. This CDR3 contains 14 residues. The CDR3 DNA reads as TGTGCCAGCAGCCAAGATCGCCAGGCCATGAGAAAGTACTTC. It encodes CASSQDRQAMRKYF.

This clonotype was seen only a few times. The J gene is TRBJ1-2, the V gene TRBV28; D perhaps matches TRBD1 (5 bases). CDR3 size: 13 residues. V lost 4 bases and J lost 3, with 9 bases in between. Germline V lookup: CDR1 MDHEN, CDR2 SYDVKM. DNA for the CDR3: TGTGCCAGCAGTTATGGGGGTTACTATGGCTACACCTTC. As protein: CASSYGGYYGYTF.

This clonotype has only a few counts. The chain uses TRBV6-2 or TRBV6-3 and TRBJ2-1, with 9 bases lining up with TRBD2. CDR3 length: 14 residues. V was clipped by 0 bases and J by 6 bases; unmatched bases: 0. Germline CDR1 MNHEY, CDR2 SVGEGT. This chain's CDR3 is CASSYSREGNEQFF. CDR3 bases: TGTGCCAGCAGTTACTCGCGGGAGGGCAATGAGCAGTTCTTC.

This clonotype came up a few times. This sequence joins TRBV28 and TRBJ2-7; D remains ambiguous. There are 12 residues in the CDR3. Germline V gene sequence: CDR1 MDHEN, CDR2 SYDVKM. V lost 6 bases to trimming and J lost 3 bases, with 9 bases between them. The CDR3 DNA sequence: TGTGCCAGCAGGAGGTCCAACTACGAGCAGTACTTC. Its protein is CASRRSNYEQYF. The full variable domain, completed using reference TRBV28 and TRBJ2-7, is DVKVTQSSRYLVKRTGEKVFLECVQDMDHENMFWYRQDPGLGLRLIYFSYDVKMKEKGDIPEGYSVSREKKERFSLILESASTNQTSMYLCASRRSNYEQYFGPGTRLTVT.

This clonotype was observed a few times. CDR3 nucleotide sequence: TGTGCCAGCAGCCGAACTGGGAGAGGCTACACCTTC. This encodes CASSRTGRGYTF. V usage is TRBV3-1 and J usage is TRBJ1-2; D ambiguous. There are 12 residues in the CDR3. Trimming pared 4 bases from V and 8 bases from J, leaving 11 bases between. Germline assignment: CDR1 LGHDT and CDR2 YNNKEL (reference sequence).

This clonotype was observed a handful of times. The V gene is TRBV20-1, the J gene TRBJ2-1; 12 bases fit TRBD2. The V segment lost 5 bases and the J segment 6 bases; nucleotides outside the gene matches: 2. The length of the CDR3 is 13 residues. Germline V gene data show CDR1 as DFQATT and CDR2 as SNEGSKA (reference sequence). The CDR3 region is CSAPGLAGNEQFF. The CDR3 coding sequence is TGCAGTGCTCCGGGACTAGCGGGCAATGAGCAGTTCTTC.

The J gene is TRBJ2-7, the V gene TRBV27, with no clear D. The CDR3 contains 15 residues. Per the germline V gene, CDR1 is MNHEY and CDR2 is SMNVEV (reference sequence). The V gene lost 3 bases and the J gene lost 1 base, with 13 bases spanning the gap. CDR3 residues: CASSFSEVMSYEQYF. For the CDR3, the DNA is TGTGCCAGCAGTTTCTCAGAGGTCATGTCCTACGAGCAGTACTTC.

This clonotype was picked up a small number of times. The chain carries TRBV29-1 and TRBJ2-1; TRBD2 matches 10 bases. V dropped 0 bases and J dropped 7; count of bases not matched to a gene: 6. Germline V gene lookup returns CDR1 SQVTM and CDR2 ANQGSEA. The CDR3 loop spans 15 amino acids. The DNA of the CDR3 is TGCAGCGTTGAAGAACCGGGACTAGCGTCAAATGAGCAGTTCTTC. It encodes CSVEEPGLASNEQFF.

V usage is TRBV7-9 and J usage is TRBJ1-2; the match to TRBD1 covers 9 bases. Germline lookup yields CDR1 SEHNR and CDR2 FQNEAQ (reference sequence). Trimming at V came to 5 bases and at J to 6 bases, leaving 7 bases not matched to a gene. This CDR3 is built from 14 residues. DNA for the CDR3: TGTGCCAGCAGCATCAAAGGGACAGGGCATGGCTACACCTTC. Amino acids: CASSIKGTGHGYTF.

This clonotype was counted between two and nine times. One end of the junction does not line up with germline, which may come from a read error. This chain connects TRBV7-9 to TRBJ2-7, with TRBD1 matching over 8 bases. Germline-derived CDR1 and CDR2 are SEHNR and FQNEAQ (reference sequence). This CDR3 contains 14 residues. In nucleotides, the CDR3 is TGTGCCAGCAGCCCTAGACAGGGGACCTACGAGCAGTCCTTC. Its protein product is CASSPRQGTYEQSF.

The V gene is TRBV5-1, the J gene TRBJ2-5, with 8 positions matching TRBD1. Germline V gene sequence: CDR1 SGHRS, CDR2 YFSETQ. This CDR3 is built from 14 residues. The V and J ends lost 0 bases and 5 bases, in that order; junction bases with no gene match: 3. In DNA form, the CDR3 reads TGCGCCAGCAGCTTGGCACAGGGGGAGGAGACCCAGTACTTC. Its translation: CASSLAQGEETQYF.

The chain recombines TRBV12-3 or TRBV12-4 with TRBJ2-1; TRBD1 matches at 7 bases. V trimming: 4 bases; J trimming: 5 bases; junction bases outside the gene matches: 5. The CDR3 is 14 amino acids. The CDR3 coding sequence is TGTGCCAGCAGTTACGACAGGGTCGACAATGAGCAGTTCTTC. Translating gives CASSYDRVDNEQFF.

In this sample, this clonotype turned up a few times. The final CDR3 position lacks the conserved phenylalanine or tryptophan, pointing to a likely read error. The gene calls are TRBV7-2 and TRBJ2-3, with D perhaps given as TRBD1 or TRBD2 (6 bases each). The CDR3 consists of 15 residues. V was pared by 5 bases and J by 6 bases, with 18 bases between. Germline assignment: CDR1 SGHTA and CDR2 FQGNSA. The CDR3 nucleotides read TGTGCCAGCAGCAGGGGGGATACCGAGGGGGATACGCAGTATCTT. Translating it yields CASSRGDTEGDTQYL.

This clonotype has at least ten counts. The chain links TRBV7-2 to TRBJ2-5; D call uncertain. The germline CDR1 and CDR2 sequences are SGHTA and FQGNSA. The CDR3 spans 13 residues. The V end lost 1 base, the J end lost 5 bases, and 8 bases lay between the germline ends. CDR3 protein: CASSLDSEETQYF. CDR3 bases: TGTGCCAGCAGCTTAGATAGTGAGGAGACCCAGTACTTC.

In this sample, this clonotype turned up once. This chain connects TRBV5-1 to TRBJ1-2, with D possibly TRBD1 on 5 matching bases. The CDR3 is 18 residues long. V lost 1 base to trimming and J lost 5 bases, with 24 bases between them. The germline gives CDR1 SGHRS, CDR2 YFSETQ. CDR3 bases: TGCGCCAGCAGCTTGACTTCGGGACCCCAAGTAAGGCAGTATGGCTACACCTTC. It codes for CASSLTSGPQVRQYGYTF.

V is TRBV28 and J is TRBJ2-1; TRBD2 agrees at 8 bases. The V and J ends lost 6 bases and 1 base, in that order; junction bases with no gene match: 8. Germline lookup yields CDR1 MDHEN and CDR2 SYDVKM. The CDR3 has 16 residues. The CDR3 reads CASSPLGGDSYNEQFF. For the CDR3, the DNA is TGTGCCAGCAGCCCCCTCGGGGGGGATTCCTACAATGAGCAGTTCTTC.

Only a few counts were recorded for this clonotype. This chain uses TRBV7-2 with TRBJ2-5, with D perhaps being TRBD1 or TRBD2 (6 bases each). The CDR3 is made up of 15 amino acids. The V gene lost 6 bases and the J gene lost 4 bases, with 18 bases spanning the gap. The germline V gene has CDR1 SGHTA and CDR2 FQGNSA. CDR3 amino acids: CASRIGGGPPETQYF. CDR3 in DNA: TGTGCCAGCAGAATAGGTGGGGGGCCGCCAGAGACCCAGTACTTC.

This chain connects TRBV4-3 to TRBJ2-3; 7 bases agree with TRBD1. In germline, CDR1 is LGHNA, CDR2 YSLEER. The CDR3 sequence is 17 residues long. Trimming took 1 base from V and 3 from J; bases not matched to a gene: 10. The CDR3 sequence is CASSQALRQGVTDTQYF. Written as DNA, the CDR3 is TGCGCCAGCAGCCAAGCACTCCGGCAGGGGGTAACAGATACGCAGTATTTT.

This clonotype was observed at least ten times. This rearrangement joins TRBV4-1 to TRBJ2-5; D is possibly TRBD2 (6 bases). The germline V and J ends were trimmed by 3 bases and 4 bases, with 15 bases remaining between them. Germline loops: CDR1 MGHRA, CDR2 YSYEKL. The CDR3 sequence is 15 residues long. The DNA of the CDR3 is TGCGCCAGCAGCCAGACCTCGGGACTGGGAGAGACCCAGTACTTC. Protein sequence: CASSQTSGLGETQYF.

CDR3: CASSFQAEYNEQFF. The CDR3 coding sequence is TGTGCCAGCAGTTTCCAAGCCGAATACAATGAGCAGTTCTTC. The gene calls are TRBV6-2 or TRBV6-3 and TRBJ2-1; no reliable D call. The CDR3 extends over 14 amino acids. Trimming removed 4 bases at V and 4 bases at J, with 11 bases between. Germline V gene sequence: CDR1 MNHEY, CDR2 SVGEGT.

The chain recombines TRBV5-1 with TRBJ1-4, with 7 bases that match TRBD1. The trim removed 5 bases at V and 6 bases at J, leaving 4 bases unmatched. This CDR3 comprises 13 residues. Per the germline V gene, CDR1 is SGHRS and CDR2 is YFSETQ. The CDR3 bases are TGCGCCAGCAGGGAGGGGGCGGATGAAAAACTGTTTTTT. It translates to CASREGADEKLFF.

This clonotype was found a few times. Since a much larger clone is just one base distant, this may be a read error. V and J are TRBV20-1 and TRBJ1-1; 9 nucleotides align to TRBD1. The CDR3 loop spans 14 amino acids. The V gene's germline CDR1 is DFQATT and CDR2 SNEGSKA (reference sequence). In nucleotides, the CDR3 is TGCAGTACTAGACCCCTTGGACAGGGGACTGAAGCTTTCTTT. Translating it yields CSTRPLGQGTEAFF.

V is TRBV20-1 and J is TRBJ1-5; perhaps TRBD1 as D (6 bases). The CDR3 is 13 residues long. Germline lookup yields CDR1 DFQATT and CDR2 SNEGSKA (reference sequence). Deletions cut 1 base from V and 7 bases from J, with 11 bases between. The CDR3 region is CSARVGAGQPQHF. Written as DNA, the CDR3 is TGCAGTGCTAGAGTGGGGGCGGGCCAGCCCCAGCATTTT.